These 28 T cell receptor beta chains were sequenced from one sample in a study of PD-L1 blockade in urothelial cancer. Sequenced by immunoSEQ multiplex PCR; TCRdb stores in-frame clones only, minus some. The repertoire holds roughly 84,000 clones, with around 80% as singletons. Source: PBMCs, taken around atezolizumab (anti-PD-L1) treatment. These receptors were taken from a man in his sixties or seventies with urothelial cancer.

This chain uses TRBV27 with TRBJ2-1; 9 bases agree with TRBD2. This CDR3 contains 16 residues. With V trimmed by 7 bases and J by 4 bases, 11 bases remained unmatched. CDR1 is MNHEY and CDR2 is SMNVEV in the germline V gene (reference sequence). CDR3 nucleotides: TGTGCCAGCAAACCCCAAGCGGGGGGTCCTTACAATGAGCAGTTCTTC. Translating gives CASKPQAGGPYNEQFF.

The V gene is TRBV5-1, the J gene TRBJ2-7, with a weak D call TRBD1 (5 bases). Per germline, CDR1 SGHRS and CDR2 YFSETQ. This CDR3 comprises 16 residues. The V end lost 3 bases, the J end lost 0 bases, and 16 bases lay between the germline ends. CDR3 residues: CASSWGFGDSSYEQYF. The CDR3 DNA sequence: TGCGCCAGCAGCTGGGGTTTCGGCGACAGCTCCTACGAGCAGTACTTC.

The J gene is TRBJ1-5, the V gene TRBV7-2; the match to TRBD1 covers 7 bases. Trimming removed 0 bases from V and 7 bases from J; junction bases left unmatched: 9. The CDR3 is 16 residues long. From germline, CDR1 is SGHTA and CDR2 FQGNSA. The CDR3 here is CASSLAGRGVGQPQHF. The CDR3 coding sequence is TGTGCCAGCAGCTTAGCGGGCAGGGGGGTAGGGCAGCCCCAGCATTTT.

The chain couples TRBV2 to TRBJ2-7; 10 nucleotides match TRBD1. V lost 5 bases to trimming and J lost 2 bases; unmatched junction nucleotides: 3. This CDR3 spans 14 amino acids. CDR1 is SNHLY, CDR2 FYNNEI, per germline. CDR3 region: CASSRQGAAYEQYF. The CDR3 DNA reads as TGTGCCAGCAGTCGACAGGGGGCAGCCTACGAGCAGTACTTC.

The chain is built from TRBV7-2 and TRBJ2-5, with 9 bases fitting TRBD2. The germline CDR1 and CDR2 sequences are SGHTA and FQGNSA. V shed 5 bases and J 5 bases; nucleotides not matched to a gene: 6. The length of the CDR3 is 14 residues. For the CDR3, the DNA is TGTGCCAGCAGCGCAGCGGGGGGCTGGGAGACCCAGTACTTC. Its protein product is CASSAAGGWETQYF.

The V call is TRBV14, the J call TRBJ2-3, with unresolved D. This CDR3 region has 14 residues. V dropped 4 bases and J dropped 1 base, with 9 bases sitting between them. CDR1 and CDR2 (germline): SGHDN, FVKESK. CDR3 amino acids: CASSLIPGTDTQYF. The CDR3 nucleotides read TGTGCCAGCAGCCTAATCCCAGGCACAGATACGCAGTATTTT.

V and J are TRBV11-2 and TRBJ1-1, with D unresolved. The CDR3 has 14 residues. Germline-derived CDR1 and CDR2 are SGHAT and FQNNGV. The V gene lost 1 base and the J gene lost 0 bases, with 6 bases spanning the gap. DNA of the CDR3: TGTGCCAGCAGCTTAGCCATCATGAACACTGAAGCTTTCTTT. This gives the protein CASSLAIMNTEAFF.

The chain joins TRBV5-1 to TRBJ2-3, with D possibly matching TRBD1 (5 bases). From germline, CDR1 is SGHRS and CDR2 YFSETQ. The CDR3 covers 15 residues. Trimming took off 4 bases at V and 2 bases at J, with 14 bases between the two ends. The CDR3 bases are TGCGCCAGCAGCGCCAGCCAGGGCTACACAGATACGCAGTATTTT. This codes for CASSASQGYTDTQYF.

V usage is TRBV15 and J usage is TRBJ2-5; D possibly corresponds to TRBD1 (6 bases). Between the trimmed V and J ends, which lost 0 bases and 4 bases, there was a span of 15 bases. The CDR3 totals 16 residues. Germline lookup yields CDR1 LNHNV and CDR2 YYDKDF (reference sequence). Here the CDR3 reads CATSRDHQGLPETQYF. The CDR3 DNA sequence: TGTGCCACCAGCAGAGATCATCAGGGGCTCCCAGAGACCCAGTACTTC.

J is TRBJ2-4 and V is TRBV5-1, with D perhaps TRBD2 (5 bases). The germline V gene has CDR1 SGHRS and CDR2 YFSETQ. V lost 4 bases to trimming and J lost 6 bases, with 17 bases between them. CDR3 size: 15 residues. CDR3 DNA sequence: TGCGCCAGCAGCCCCCAGCCGGGAACCCGAAACATTCAGTACTTC. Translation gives CASSPQPGTRNIQYF.

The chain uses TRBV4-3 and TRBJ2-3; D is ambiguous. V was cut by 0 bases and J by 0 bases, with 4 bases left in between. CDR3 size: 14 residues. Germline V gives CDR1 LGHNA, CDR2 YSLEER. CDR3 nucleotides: TGCGCCAGCAGCCAAGATCTGAGCACAGATACGCAGTATTTT. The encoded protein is CASSQDLSTDTQYF.

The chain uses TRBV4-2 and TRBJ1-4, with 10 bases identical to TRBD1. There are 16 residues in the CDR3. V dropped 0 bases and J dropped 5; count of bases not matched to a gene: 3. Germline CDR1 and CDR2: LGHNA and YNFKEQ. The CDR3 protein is CASSQERTGGNEKLFF. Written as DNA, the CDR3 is TGTGCCAGCAGCCAAGAAAGGACAGGGGGGAATGAAAAACTGTTTTTT.

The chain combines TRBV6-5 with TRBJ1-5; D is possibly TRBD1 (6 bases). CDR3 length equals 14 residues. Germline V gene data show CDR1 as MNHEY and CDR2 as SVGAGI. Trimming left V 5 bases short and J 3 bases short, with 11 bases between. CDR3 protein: CASSRTVFNQPQHF. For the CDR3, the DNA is TGTGCCAGCAGTCGGACAGTATTCAATCAGCCCCAGCATTTT.

CDR3 nucleotides: TGTGCCAGCAGCTTAACCCAGGCAGGGGGCGGCGAGCAGTACTTC. It codes for CASSLTQAGGGEQYF. The chain links TRBV7-3 to TRBJ2-7, with 8 bases fitting TRBD1. The trim removed 0 bases at V and 6 bases at J, leaving 7 bases unmatched. In germline, CDR1 is SGHTA, CDR2 FQGTGA. The CDR3 is 15 amino acids.

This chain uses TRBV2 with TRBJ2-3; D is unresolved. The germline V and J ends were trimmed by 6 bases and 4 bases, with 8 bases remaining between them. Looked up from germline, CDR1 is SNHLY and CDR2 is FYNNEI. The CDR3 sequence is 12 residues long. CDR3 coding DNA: TGTGCCAGCAGCGCGATGGCAGATACGCAGTATTTT. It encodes CASSAMADTQYF.

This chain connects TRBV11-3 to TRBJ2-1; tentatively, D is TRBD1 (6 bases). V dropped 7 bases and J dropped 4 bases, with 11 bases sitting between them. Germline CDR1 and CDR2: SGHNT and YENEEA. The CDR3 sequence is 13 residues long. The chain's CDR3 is CASNTDRYNEQFF. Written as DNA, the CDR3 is TGTGCCAGCAATACAGACAGGTACAATGAGCAGTTCTTC.

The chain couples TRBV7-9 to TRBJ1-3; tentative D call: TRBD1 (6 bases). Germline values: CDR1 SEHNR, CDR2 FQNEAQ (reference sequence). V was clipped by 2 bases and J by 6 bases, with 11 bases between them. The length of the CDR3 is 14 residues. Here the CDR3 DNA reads TGTGCCAGCAGCTTATCAACAGGGAAAAACACCATATATTTT. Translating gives CASSLSTGKNTIYF.

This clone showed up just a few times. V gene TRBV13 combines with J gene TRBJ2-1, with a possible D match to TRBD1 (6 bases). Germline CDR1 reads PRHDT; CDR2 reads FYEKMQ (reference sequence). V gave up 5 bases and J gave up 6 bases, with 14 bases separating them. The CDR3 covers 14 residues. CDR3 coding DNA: TGTGCCAGCAGCGAACAGGGTTGGGGCAATGAGCAGTTCTTC. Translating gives CASSEQGWGNEQFF.

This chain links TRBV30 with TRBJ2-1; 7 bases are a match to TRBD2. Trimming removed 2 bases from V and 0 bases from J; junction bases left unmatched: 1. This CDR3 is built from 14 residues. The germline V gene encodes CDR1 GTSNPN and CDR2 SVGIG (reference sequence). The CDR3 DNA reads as TGTGCCTGGAGTCCGGGGGGCTCCTACAATGAGCAGTTCTTC. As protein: CAWSPGGSYNEQFF. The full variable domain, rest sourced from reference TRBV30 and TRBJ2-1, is SQTIHQWPATLVQPVGSPLSLECTVEGTSNPNLYWYRQAAGRGLQLLFYSVGIGQISSEVPQNLSASRPQDRQFILSSKKLLLSDSGFYLCAWSPGGSYNEQFFGPGTRLTVL.

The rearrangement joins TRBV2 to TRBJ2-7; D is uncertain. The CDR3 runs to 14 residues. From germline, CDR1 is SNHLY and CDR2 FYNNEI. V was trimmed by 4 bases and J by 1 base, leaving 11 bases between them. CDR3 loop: CASSGPVSSYEQYF. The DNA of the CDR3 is TGTGCCAGCAGTGGCCCTGTCAGTTCCTACGAGCAGTACTTC.

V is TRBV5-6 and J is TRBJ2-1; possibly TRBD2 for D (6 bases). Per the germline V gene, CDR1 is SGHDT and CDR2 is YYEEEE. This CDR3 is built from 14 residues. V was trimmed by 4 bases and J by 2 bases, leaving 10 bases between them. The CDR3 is CASSRRGTYNEQFF. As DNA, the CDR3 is TGTGCCAGCAGCCGTCGGGGGACCTACAATGAGCAGTTCTTC. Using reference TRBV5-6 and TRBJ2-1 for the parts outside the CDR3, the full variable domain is DAGVTQSPTHLIKTRGQQVTLRCSPKSGHDTVSWYQQALGQGPQFIFQYYEEEERQRGNFPDRFSGHQFPNYSSELNVNALLLGDSALYLCASSRRGTYNEQFFGPGTRLTVL.

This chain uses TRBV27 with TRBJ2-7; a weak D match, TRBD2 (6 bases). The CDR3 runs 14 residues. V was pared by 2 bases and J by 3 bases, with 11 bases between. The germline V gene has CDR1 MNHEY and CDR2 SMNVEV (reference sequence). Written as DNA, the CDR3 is TGTGCCAGCAGTTTACAGGGACTTATCTACGAGCAGTACTTC. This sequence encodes CASSLQGLIYEQYF.

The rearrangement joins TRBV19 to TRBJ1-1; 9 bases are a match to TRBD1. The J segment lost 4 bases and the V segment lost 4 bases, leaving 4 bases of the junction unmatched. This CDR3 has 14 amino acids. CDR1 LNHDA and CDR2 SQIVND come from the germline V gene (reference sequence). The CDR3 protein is CASSKQGASTEAFF. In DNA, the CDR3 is TGTGCCAGTAGTAAACAGGGGGCTAGCACTGAAGCTTTCTTT.

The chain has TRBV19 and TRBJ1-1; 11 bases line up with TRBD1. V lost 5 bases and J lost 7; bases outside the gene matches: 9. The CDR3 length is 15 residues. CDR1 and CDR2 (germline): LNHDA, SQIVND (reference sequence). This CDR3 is CASSPRPDRGREAFF. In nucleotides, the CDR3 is TGTGCCAGTAGTCCTCGCCCGGACAGGGGGCGTGAAGCTTTCTTT.

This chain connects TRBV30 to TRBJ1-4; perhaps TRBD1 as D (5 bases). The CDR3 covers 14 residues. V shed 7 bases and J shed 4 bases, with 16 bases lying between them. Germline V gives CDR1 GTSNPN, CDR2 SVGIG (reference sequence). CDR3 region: CASGAGWGNEKLFF. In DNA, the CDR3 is TGTGCCTCAGGCGCAGGGTGGGGTAATGAAAAACTGTTTTTT. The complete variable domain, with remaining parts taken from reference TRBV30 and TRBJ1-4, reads SQTIHQWPATLVQPVGSPLSLECTVEGTSNPNLYWYRQAAGRGLQLLFYSVGIGQISSEVPQNLSASRPQDRQFILSSKKLLLSDSGFYLCASGAGWGNEKLFFGSGTQLSVL.

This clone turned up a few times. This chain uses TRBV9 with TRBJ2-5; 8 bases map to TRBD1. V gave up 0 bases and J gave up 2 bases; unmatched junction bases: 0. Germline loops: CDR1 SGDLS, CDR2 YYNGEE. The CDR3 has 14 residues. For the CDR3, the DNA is TGTGCCAGCAGCGTAGGGACAGGGCAAGAGACCCAGTACTTC. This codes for CASSVGTGQETQYF.

CDR3 coding DNA: TGCAGCGTGACTCCCACAGACAGGTTGGCTTTCTTT. Amino acids: CSVTPTDRLAFF. The chain recombines TRBV29-1 with TRBJ1-1, with D perhaps TRBD1 (6 bases). This CDR3 region has 12 residues. The germline V and J ends were trimmed by 6 bases and 11 bases, with 19 bases remaining between them. CDR1 is SQVTM and CDR2 is ANQGSEA in the germline V gene.

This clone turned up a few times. Written as DNA, the CDR3 is TGTGCCAGCTCACCACCTAGCGGGGCCATAAACACCGGGGAGCTGTTTTTT. Protein sequence: CASSPPSGAINTGELFF. The chain employs TRBV18 and TRBJ2-2, with TRBD2 identical over 8 bases. Trimming cost V 0 bases and J 2 bases; bases outside gene matches: 5. The CDR3 extends over 17 amino acids. In germline, CDR1 is KGHSH, CDR2 LQKENI.